The 22 T cell receptor beta chains listed next were all sequenced from one sample in a study of T cell responses to AZD1222 COVID-19 vaccine (dated by TCRdb to the early 2020s). The time point tag for this specimen amounts to: baseline before first vaccination. Library preparation employed the immunoSEQ multiplex PCR assay. TCRdb obtained this table from immuneACCESS and retained in-frame rearrangements with V and J assigned. These tables miss some clones; where compared with another copy, unresolved V genes account for less than half of the shortfall, and the remainder is unexplained. The sample records just under 85,000 clones, around 86% of which are singletons. The top ten hold about 8.7% of the sample. The material sequenced was peripheral blood, taken on day 0 of AZD1222 vaccination. These receptors were taken from an adult in good health.

This chain uses TRBV11-2 with TRBJ2-5; 8 nucleotides align to TRBD2. CDR1 and CDR2 (germline): SGHAT, FQNNGV. The CDR3 totals 13 residues. V was clipped by 5 bases and J by 4 bases; unmatched bases: 3. The CDR3 DNA sequence: TGTGCCAGCAGCAAAGCGGGGGTAGAGACCCAGTACTTC. Protein product: CASSKAGVETQYF.

The V gene is TRBV9, the J gene TRBJ2-3; D perhaps matches TRBD2 (6 bases). V dropped 0 bases and J dropped 0 bases, with 14 bases sitting between them. This CDR3 region has 17 residues. Germline-derived CDR1 and CDR2 are SGDLS and YYNGEE. CDR3 nucleotide sequence: TGTGCCAGCAGCGTAGCAGGCGGGACCGCTAGCACAGATACGCAGTATTTT. This gives the protein CASSVAGGTASTDTQYF.

A note on this clone: This likely comes from a read error, as the CDR3 has no conserved phenylalanine or tryptophan at its end. The DNA is left out, because the CDR3 cannot be placed on it with certainty; the CDR3 is given as TCRdb lists it. V and J are TRBV20-1 and TRBJ1-2; TRBD1, the D gene given by the table, was not confirmed from the DNA. The CDR3 is made up of 10 amino acids, end residues included. Germline-derived CDR1 and CDR2 are DFQATT and SNEGSKA (reference sequence). This chain's CDR3 is CSASYQGAMA.

V is TRBV27 and J is TRBJ2-7; D remains ambiguous. The CDR3 totals 14 residues. V lost 3 bases to trimming and J lost 2 bases, with 11 bases between them. Germline-derived CDR1 and CDR2 are MNHEY and SMNVEV (reference sequence). Here the CDR3 reads CASSFYVETYEQYF. CDR3 coding DNA: TGTGCCAGCAGTTTTTATGTGGAAACCTACGAGCAGTACTTC.

The gene calls are TRBV5-4 and TRBJ1-3, with D perhaps matching TRBD1 (6 bases). This CDR3 has 15 amino acids. Trimming cost V 1 base and J 6 bases, with 14 bases left between them. CDR1 SGHNT and CDR2 YYREEE come from the germline V gene (reference sequence). The CDR3 DNA is TGTGCCAGCAGCTTGCGTTCAGGGGCCGAAAACACCATATATTTT. Translated, it gives CASSLRSGAENTIYF. Together with reference TRBV5-4 and TRBJ1-3, the CDR3 gives the full variable domain: ETGVTQSPTHLIKTRGQQVTLRCSSQSGHNTVSWYQQALGQGPQFIFQYYREEENGRGNFPPRFSGLQFPNYSSELNVNALELDDSALYLCASSLRSGAENTIYFGEGSWLTVV.

The rearrangement joins TRBV30 to TRBJ1-6; D might be TRBD1 (5 bases). Per the germline V gene, CDR1 is GTSNPN and CDR2 is SVGIG (reference sequence). The CDR3 covers 14 residues. V lost 2 bases, J lost 6 bases, and 11 bases lay in between. CDR3 in amino acids: CAWSIQGSNSPLHF. For the CDR3, the DNA is TGTGCCTGGAGTATCCAGGGTAGTAATTCACCCCTCCACTTT.

The V gene is TRBV6-5, the J gene TRBJ1-1; D ambiguous. CDR1 is MNHEY, CDR2 SVGAGI, per germline. The CDR3 consists of 14 residues. V was trimmed by 7 bases and J by 1 base, leaving 13 bases between them. The CDR3 region is CASTPLGRNTEAFF. Written as DNA, the CDR3 is TGTGCCAGCACCCCCCTCGGGCGGAACACTGAAGCTTTCTTT.

This clone appeared a few times. The rearrangement uses TRBV13 and TRBJ1-2; unclear D gene. Germline loops: CDR1 PRHDT, CDR2 FYEKMQ (reference sequence). The V end lost 3 bases, the J end lost 0 bases, and 5 bases lay between the germline ends. This CDR3 comprises 13 residues. The CDR3 loop reads CASSFLTNYGYTF. In DNA, the CDR3 is TGTGCCAGCAGCTTTCTTACTAACTATGGCTACACCTTC.

The J gene is TRBJ2-7, the V gene TRBV6-5; D may be TRBD1 or TRBD2 (5 bases each). Trimming stripped 0 bases from V and 6 bases from J, with 15 bases between. In germline, CDR1 is MNHEY, CDR2 SVGAGI. CDR3 length: 15 amino acids. CDR3 nucleotides: TGTGCCAGCAGTTACTCGAGTTTAGGGGCGGGCGAGCAGTACTTC. Translation gives CASSYSSLGAGEQYF.

The gene calls are TRBV27 and TRBJ2-3, with TRBD2 matching over 7 bases. This CDR3 comprises 14 residues. Trimming at V came to 5 bases and at J to 11 bases, leaving 13 bases not matched to a gene. Germline lookup yields CDR1 MNHEY and CDR2 SMNVEV (reference sequence). CDR3 DNA: TGTGCCAGCAGTCCAACTAGCGTTTCAAGGTTGCAGTATTTT. It codes for CASSPTSVSRLQYF.

The J gene is TRBJ2-6, the V gene TRBV5-6; 9 nucleotides align to TRBD1. The germline V gene has CDR1 SGHDT and CDR2 YYEEEE. J was trimmed by 2 bases and V by 2 bases; bases with no gene match: 2. The CDR3 extends over 16 amino acids. In DNA form, the CDR3 reads TGTGCCAGCAGCTTCGGGACAGGGACTGGGGCCAACGTCCTGACTTTC. It translates to CASSFGTGTGANVLTF.

The chain carries TRBV19 and TRBJ1-1; no firm D call. CDR1 LNHDA and CDR2 SQIVND come from the germline V gene (reference sequence). Trimming pared 7 bases from V and 1 base from J, leaving 16 bases between. The CDR3 length is 15 residues. CDR3 DNA sequence: TGTGCCAGTACGCGGCCAGAGACGGCGAACACTGAAGCTTTCTTT. Residues: CASTRPETANTEAFF.

This rearrangement joins TRBV6-6 to TRBJ1-2, with 8 bases fitting TRBD1. The CDR3 runs to 14 residues. V was clipped by 6 bases and J by 2 bases; unmatched bases: 5. Germline V gene lookup returns CDR1 MNHNY and CDR2 SVGAGI (reference sequence). CDR3 DNA: TGTGCCAGCAGGGGGACAGGAGGGAACTATGGCTACACCTTC. It is translated as CASRGTGGNYGYTF.

CDR3: CAWTSGNTGELFF. The CDR3 DNA follows: TGTGCCTGGACTAGCGGGAACACCGGGGAGCTGTTTTTT. The chain is built from TRBV30 and TRBJ2-2, with 7 bases fitting TRBD2. The V gene end was trimmed by 4 bases and the J gene end by 1 base; junction bases not matched to a gene: 0. Germline values: CDR1 GTSNPN, CDR2 SVGIG (reference sequence). CDR3 length equals 13 residues. The variable domain in full, completed from reference TRBV30 and TRBJ2-2, reads SQTIHQWPATLVQPVGSPLSLECTVEGTSNPNLYWYRQAAGRGLQLLFYSVGIGQISSEVPQNLSASRPQDRQFILSSKKLLLSDSGFYLCAWTSGNTGELFFGEGSRLTVL.

The chain combines TRBV28 with TRBJ1-4; TRBD1 agrees at 9 bases. V dropped 7 bases and J dropped 8; count of bases not matched to a gene: 11. The V gene's germline CDR1 is MDHEN and CDR2 SYDVKM. This CDR3 contains 15 residues. The CDR3 DNA sequence: TGTGCCAGCAACCCCCCGGGACAGGGCTGGGAAAAACTGTTTTTT. This encodes CASNPPGQGWEKLFF.

The V gene is TRBV7-3, the J gene TRBJ2-3, with 13 bases aligning to TRBD2. The germline V gene has CDR1 SGHTA and CDR2 FQGTGA. This CDR3 contains 18 residues. V shed 5 bases, J shed 5 bases, and the junction held 13 bases outside the gene matches. For the CDR3, the DNA is TGTGCCAGCAGCGAAACTAGCGGGAGGGGTCCCGATGGAGATACGCAGTATTTT. Encoded protein: CASSETSGRGPDGDTQYF.

This clone was detected only a few times. The J gene is TRBJ2-7, the V gene TRBV2; a possible D gene is TRBD2 (6 bases). The CDR3 contains 13 residues. V was trimmed by 8 bases and J by 3 bases, leaving 14 bases between them. CDR1 and CDR2 from the germline V gene are SNHLY and FYNNEI. CDR3 nucleotides: TGTGCCAGCCGACGACTAGAAAACTACGAGCAGTACTTC. This gives the protein CASRRLENYEQYF.

This rearrangement joins TRBV5-1 to TRBJ2-7; 9 nucleotides match TRBD2. The CDR3 extends over 17 amino acids. The junction had 12 bases not matched to a gene; V was cut back by 5 bases and J by 0 bases. The germline gives CDR1 SGHRS, CDR2 YFSETQ. The CDR3 reads CASSIGTSRTLSYEQYF. The CDR3 DNA reads as TGCGCCAGCAGTATCGGGACTAGCCGCACCCTCTCCTACGAGCAGTACTTC.

The chain combines TRBV12-3 or TRBV12-4 with TRBJ2-7, with D possibly being TRBD1 or TRBD2 (6 bases each). Trimming shortened V by 5 bases and J by 3 bases, and 11 bases separated the two germline ends. The CDR3 runs 13 residues. This CDR3 reads CASSAGHSYEQYF. The CDR3 DNA is TGTGCCAGCAGTGCGGGACACAGCTACGAGCAGTACTTC.

The V gene is TRBV5-8, the J gene TRBJ2-5, with D unclear. The germline V and J ends were trimmed by 1 base and 5 bases, with 6 bases remaining between them. CDR3 length: 12 amino acids. The germline V gene has CDR1 SGHTS and CDR2 YDEGEE. CDR3 sequence: CASSLRLETQYF. The CDR3 nucleotides are TGTGCCAGCAGCTTGAGGTTGGAGACCCAGTACTTC.

The V call is TRBV12-1, the J call TRBJ2-7; TRBD2 is taken as the D call from the table, unchecked against the DNA. TRBV12-1 has pseudogene status. The length of the CDR3 is 17 residues. CDR3 nucleotides: TGTGCCAGCAGCCTAGCACTAGCGGGAGTTAGGTCCTACGAGCAGTACTTC. Its protein product is CASSLALAGVRSYEQYF.

The chain joins TRBV13 to TRBJ2-3; TRBD2 agrees at 8 bases. V shed 1 base and J 0 bases; nucleotides not matched to a gene: 3. Germline lookup yields CDR1 PRHDT and CDR2 FYEKMQ (reference sequence). The CDR3 is 16 amino acids. CDR3 DNA: TGTGCCAGCAGCTTAGCCCTAGCGGGTAGCACAGATACGCAGTATTTT. This gives the protein CASSLALAGSTDTQYF.